This section outlines one T cell receptor beta chain sequence together with its context. The table lists this clone with a count of one. No cognate antigen has been identified for it. Base qualities are not at hand, and no much larger clone is one base apart. The sample is drawn from a study of T cell responses to AZD1222 COVID-19 vaccine (dated by TCRdb to 2020 to 2022). Broadly, across the study: AZD1222 recipients given second doses at about 4 weeks or at about 12 weeks were pooled, since spike-specific TCR depth and breadth were not found to differ between the two schedules. TCR sequencing covered roughly 230 trial participants: about 210 given two doses of AZD1222 and 26 given two doses of MenACWY control vaccine. Trial participants were enrolled by age into subgroups of 18-55, 56-69 and 70-plus years, and about 150, 27 and 61 TCR-sequenced participants, respectively, were included in these subgroups.

V loses 4 bases at its end and J loses 6 bases; junction bases beyond the gene matches: 11. For CDR1 and CDR2, the germline V gene (reference sequence) lists SGHNT and YYREEE. Taken from cysteine to phenylalanine, the CDR3 has 15 residues. Only CDR3 DNA is held: 45 bases, read in frame from base 1. The CDR3 regions of human TCRbeta chains were analyzed by immunosequencing. In the source study's methods: Repertoire TCRs were checked for matches against a reference library of SARS-CoV-2-specific TCRs that had been generated using the MIRA antigen-specificity platform. Breadth meant the fraction of unique TCRs that were SARS-CoV-2-associated, whereas depth meant the fraction of total T cells that were SARS-CoV-2-associated. Using the MIRA data, each spike-specific TCR was mapped to the spike region that the TCR reacts to and placed in a CD4 or CD8 class. Log10-transformed breadth and depth values were compared by one-way ANOVA with Sidak's multiple comparisons tests. This immuneACCESS table, as held by TCRdb, lists in-frame sequences with V and J called but not all clones. Of the missing ones, under half trace to an unresolved V gene in checked studies; the others have no known cause. V and J calls and clone size follow that table, whereas D and trimming were derived from the DNA. The sample has 100,000 to 150,000 clones on record, less than 95% of them singletons. The ten most abundant clones make up less than 9% of the sample.

The label giving this sample's time point can be read as: baseline before first vaccination. Samples from vaccinated people were obtained from the UK trials COV001 and COV002, which included a single-blind randomized controlled phase 2/3 trial of AZD1222 (ChAdOx1 nCoV-19) in healthy adults. For TCRbeta chain sequencing, PBMC samples were collected from trial participants at day 0 and at day 28 after the second dose. Overall study results and their limits: CD4 TCRs associated with the vaccine covered the entire spike protein, and the dominant responses were in regions 160-218 and 743-854. Epitopes outside the regions mutated in the B.1.351 and B.1.1.7 variants were reportedly recognized by nearly half of the unique spike-specific TCRs. Conclusions about previously exposed vaccinees were limited because only a handful of AZD1222 recipients were SARS-CoV-2 seropositive at baseline. After two AZD1222 doses, both the breadth and the depth of spike-specific TCRs were significantly higher than at day 0 and than in MenACWY recipients. In the small 56-69-year group, the increase in depth fell short of significance, most likely because of low power. Participants were mostly white British and included more females than males, and it was suggested by the authors that clonal diversity may have been underestimated. Because no samples from the day 14 peak response were available, repertoires could be characterized only after the peak T cell response.

Sample: peripheral blood, taken on day 0 of AZD1222 vaccination. The origin of this receptor is an adult in good health. The sequence is built from TRBV5-4 and TRBJ2-7; 9 central bases correspond to TRBD1. The bases are TGTGCCAGCAGCGGCGGACAGGGGAGGGCCTCCGAGCAGTACTTC. Translated, this is CASSGGQGRASEQYF.